One and the same sample provided the 28 T cell receptor beta chains below, sequenced in a study of blood T cell repertoires in COVID-19. Libraries were prepared by immunoSEQ multiplex PCR; TCRdb keeps only in-frame clonotypes and omits some of them. The data show some 52,000 clones, with 80% to 90% seen just once and around 5% held by the top ten. What was sequenced was peripheral blood. The source is a man aged 55 to 69 with active COVID-19.

The chain carries TRBV7-8 and TRBJ1-5; possible D gene TRBD1, 6 bases. The CDR3 has 16 residues. Germline values: CDR1 SGHVS, CDR2 FQNEAQ. V lost 4 bases and J 0 bases, leaving 13 bases between the germline ends. DNA of the CDR3: TGTGCCAGCAGCTCGAGACAGGCCATTAGCAATCAGCCCCAGCATTTT. Translated: CASSSRQAISNQPQHF.

The chain joins TRBV28 to TRBJ2-6, with 8 bases matching TRBD2. CDR3 length equals 14 residues. Germline V gives CDR1 MDHEN, CDR2 SYDVKM. Trimming removed 10 bases from V and 2 bases from J; junction bases left unmatched: 4. The CDR3 sequence: CATGGAAGANVLTF. DNA for the CDR3: TGTGCCACCGGGGGGGCTGCTGGGGCCAACGTCCTGACTTTC. The full variable domain, in which reference TRBV28 and TRBJ2-6 provide the parts outside the CDR3, is DVKVTQSSRYLVKRTGEKVFLECVQDMDHENMFWYRQDPGLGLRLIYFSYDVKMKEKGDIPEGYSVSREKKERFSLILESASTNQTSMYLCATGGAAGANVLTFGAGSRLTVL.

The rearrangement uses TRBV6-5 and TRBJ2-7, with 7 nucleotides matching TRBD2. The CDR3 totals 15 residues. Germline assignment: CDR1 MNHEY and CDR2 SVGAGI. V lost 8 bases to trimming and J lost 0 bases; unmatched junction nucleotides: 10. CDR3 bases: TGTGCCAGCCTACGGGGAGGGAGGAGCTCCTACGAGCAGTACTTC. Protein product: CASLRGGRSSYEQYF.

The chain links TRBV3-1 (or the pseudogene TRBV3-2) to TRBJ2-1; TRBD1 agrees at 8 bases. This CDR3 has 15 residues. CDR1 and CDR2 from the germline V gene are LGHDT and YNNKEL (reference sequence). With 4 bases clipped from V and 5 bases from J, the junction kept 7 bases outside the gene matches. CDR3 sequence reads: CASSLDRGPHNEQFF. Here the CDR3 DNA reads TGTGCCAGCAGCCTCGACAGGGGCCCCCACAATGAGCAGTTCTTC.

The table lists this clone with a count of one. The chain links TRBV6-6 to TRBJ1-1, with D perhaps matching TRBD1 (5 bases). Trimming left V 2 bases short and J 0 bases short, with 10 bases between. Looked up from germline, CDR1 is MNHNY and CDR2 is SVGAGI (reference sequence). The CDR3 has 15 residues. CDR3 residues: CASSYGGGMNTEAFF. The CDR3 DNA reads as TGTGCCAGCAGTTACGGTGGGGGGATGAACACTGAAGCTTTCTTT.

The chain has TRBV7-8 and TRBJ2-2; 13 bases line up with TRBD2. Trimming cost V 5 bases and J 6 bases; bases outside gene matches: 12. CDR3 length: 18 residues. In germline, CDR1 is SGHVS, CDR2 FQNEAQ. The CDR3 reads CASSPRALAGGPPGELFF. Here the CDR3 DNA reads TGTGCCAGCAGCCCGAGAGCACTAGCGGGAGGGCCGCCCGGGGAGCTGTTTTTT.

The V gene is TRBV27, the J gene TRBJ2-7; 8 bases agree with TRBD1. J gave up 1 base and V 6 bases, and 2 bases lay outside the gene matches. The germline gives CDR1 MNHEY, CDR2 SMNVEV (reference sequence). This CDR3 spans 13 amino acids. For the CDR3, the DNA is TGTGCCAGCAGCTGGACAGGGTCCTACGAGCAGTACTTC. This gives the protein CASSWTGSYEQYF.

The chain is built from TRBV6-5 and TRBJ2-3; 9 nucleotides agree with TRBD2. The CDR3 runs 14 residues. Germline CDR1 is MNHEY and CDR2 is SVGAGI. The junction had 3 bases not matched to a gene; V was cut back by 8 bases and J by 0 bases. CDR3 loop: CASLLAGSTDTQYF. The CDR3 DNA reads as TGTGCCAGCCTGCTAGCGGGAAGCACAGATACGCAGTATTTT.

This chain uses TRBV28 with TRBJ2-1; the match to TRBD2 covers 11 bases. CDR3 length: 14 amino acids. Germline assignment: CDR1 MDHEN and CDR2 SYDVKM. The V segment lost 8 bases and the J segment 7 bases; nucleotides outside the gene matches: 7. The CDR3 sequence: CASLAGGGFNEQFF. The CDR3 coding sequence is TGTGCCAGCTTAGCGGGAGGGGGGTTTAATGAGCAGTTCTTC.

The chain joins TRBV4-3 to TRBJ2-7, with D perhaps matching TRBD2 (6 bases). Per germline, CDR1 LGHNA and CDR2 YSLEER. The CDR3 has 14 amino acids. V lost 2 bases and J 2 bases, leaving 10 bases between the germline ends. This CDR3 reads CASSQIAAPYEQYF. DNA for the CDR3: TGCGCCAGCAGCCAAATAGCGGCGCCCTACGAGCAGTACTTC.

The table lists this clone with a few counts. The chain is built from TRBV11-1 and TRBJ2-1; 9 bases align to TRBD2. The CDR3 sequence is 15 residues long. With V trimmed by 4 bases and J by 8 bases, 9 bases remained unmatched. Germline CDR1 is SGHAT and CDR2 is FQDESV (reference sequence). The CDR3 DNA reads TGTGCCAGCAGCTCTGCGCGGGAGGGCCTCGATGAGCAGTTCTTC. It specifies CASSSAREGLDEQFF.

CDR3 loop: CAISDERNTIYF. The CDR3 nucleotides read TGTGCCATCAGTGATGAGAGAAACACCATATATTTT. The chain combines TRBV10-3 with TRBJ1-3; D is undetermined. The CDR3 extends over 12 amino acids. V was trimmed by 3 bases and J by 5 bases, leaving 5 bases between them. CDR1 ENHRY and CDR2 SYGVKD come from the germline V gene.

The V gene is TRBV12-5, the J gene TRBJ2-5, with 11 nucleotides matching TRBD1. Trimming at V came to 4 bases and at J to 5 bases, leaving 9 bases not matched to a gene. This CDR3 spans 16 amino acids. CDR1 LGHNT and CDR2 FRNRAP come from the germline V gene. Here the CDR3 reads CASGSTSGTGGETQYF. The DNA of the CDR3 is TGTGCTAGTGGTTCGACCTCCGGGACAGGGGGGGAGACCCAGTACTTC.

V gene TRBV11-2 combines with J gene TRBJ2-2; 9 bases agree with TRBD2. CDR1 SGHAT and CDR2 FQNNGV come from the germline V gene. The CDR3 is made up of 16 amino acids. Losses at the gene ends were 1 base for V and 6 bases for J; bases not matched to a gene: 6. DNA for the CDR3: TGTGCCAGCAGCTTAGTGTGGCTAGCGGGACCCGGGGAGCTGTTTTTT. It specifies CASSLVWLAGPGELFF.

V usage is TRBV2 and J usage is TRBJ2-7, with D perhaps matching TRBD1 (6 bases). With 7 bases removed from V and 3 bases from J, the gap between germline ends came to 13 bases. Germline V gene sequence: CDR1 SNHLY, CDR2 FYNNEI. CDR3 length: 13 residues. DNA of the CDR3: TGTGCCAGCAATCGGGACAAAAACTACGAGCAGTACTTC. Translating gives CASNRDKNYEQYF.

This chain connects TRBV19 to TRBJ1-5, with 8 bases aligning to TRBD1. V was clipped by 9 bases and J by 4 bases; unmatched bases: 14. There are 16 residues in the CDR3. CDR1 is LNHDA and CDR2 is SQIVND in the germline V gene (reference sequence). The CDR3 protein is CASALRQGSRNQPQHF. CDR3 coding DNA: TGTGCCAGCGCCTTGAGACAGGGGAGCCGGAATCAGCCCCAGCATTTT.

The chain joins TRBV6-5 to TRBJ2-3; D perhaps matches TRBD2 (5 bases). The CDR3 runs 15 residues. V gave up 8 bases and J gave up 1 base, with 16 bases separating them. Germline CDR1 reads MNHEY; CDR2 reads SVGAGI. CDR3 in amino acids: CASLKEAFGTDTQYF. CDR3 nucleotide sequence: TGTGCCAGCCTGAAGGAGGCCTTTGGCACAGATACGCAGTATTTT.

The chain combines TRBV13 with TRBJ1-2; D ambiguous. Germline CDR1 and CDR2: PRHDT and FYEKMQ (reference sequence). CDR3 length: 16 amino acids. V was pared by 1 base and J by 7 bases, with 19 bases between. This chain's CDR3 is CASSLVFERRLRGYTF. The CDR3 coding sequence is TGTGCCAGCAGCTTAGTATTCGAAAGGCGGCTCCGTGGCTACACCTTC.

The CDR3 DNA reads as TGTGCCAGCAGGGGACTAGCGGGAGGGTCGGAGACCCAGTACTTC. It yields the protein CASRGLAGGSETQYF. The J gene is TRBJ2-5, the V gene TRBV2; 16 bases agree with TRBD2. The CDR3 sequence is 15 residues long. The germline V gene encodes CDR1 SNHLY and CDR2 FYNNEI. V gave up 6 bases and J gave up 5 bases; unmatched junction bases: 3. Based on the CDR3 plus reference TRBV2 and TRBJ2-5, the full variable domain is EPEVTQTPSHQVTQMGQEVILRCVPISNHLYFYWYRQILGQKVEFLVSFYNNEISEKSEIFDDQFSVERPDGSNFTLKIRSTKLEDSAMYFCASRGLAGGSETQYFGPGTRLLVL.

The V gene is TRBV19, the J gene TRBJ2-5; D call uncertain. The ends were cut back, 3 bases at V and 5 bases at J, with 10 bases in the middle. There are 13 residues in the CDR3. The germline CDR1 and CDR2 sequences are LNHDA and SQIVND (reference sequence). The CDR3 loop is CASSIRAWETQYF. CDR3 DNA sequence: TGTGCCAGTAGTATCCGAGCGTGGGAGACCCAGTACTTC.

The J gene is TRBJ1-5, the V gene TRBV19; 7 nucleotides align to TRBD1. The trim removed 6 bases at V and 4 bases at J, leaving 9 bases unmatched. CDR1 is LNHDA and CDR2 is SQIVND in the germline V gene (reference sequence). The CDR3 is made up of 15 amino acids. Written as DNA, the CDR3 is TGTGCCAGTAGCCAGGGGGGATTGTGGAATCAGCCCCAGCATTTT. Translation: CASSQGGLWNQPQHF.

This chain connects TRBV7-8 to TRBJ2-3; tentative D call: TRBD2 (6 bases). V lost 1 base and J lost 6, with 11 bases in between. The germline gives CDR1 SGHVS, CDR2 FQNEAQ. The CDR3 contains 14 residues. The CDR3 spells CASSLVGRTDTQYF. The CDR3 DNA follows: TGTGCCAGCAGCTTAGTCGGGAGAACGGATACGCAGTATTTT.

V usage is TRBV14 and J usage is TRBJ2-5, with D uncertain. Trimming stripped 2 bases from V and 5 bases from J, with 9 bases between. Per germline, CDR1 SGHDN and CDR2 FVKESK. This CDR3 has 13 amino acids. CDR3 loop: CASSQLPRETQYF. DNA for the CDR3: TGTGCCAGCAGCCAACTACCCCGGGAGACCCAGTACTTC.

The rearrangement joins TRBV30 to TRBJ2-7; 7 bases agree with TRBD2. V dropped 0 bases and J dropped 7; count of bases not matched to a gene: 9. Looked up from germline, CDR1 is GTSNPN and CDR2 is SVGIG (reference sequence). The CDR3 loop spans 14 amino acids. The CDR3 reads CAWSVVGGPREQYF. The CDR3 bases are TGTGCCTGGAGTGTAGTGGGAGGGCCGCGAGAGCAGTACTTC.

The rearrangement joins TRBV5-4 to TRBJ2-3, with TRBD2 matching 9 bases. The V segment lost 4 bases and the J segment 2 bases; nucleotides outside the gene matches: 8. The CDR3 consists of 16 residues. CDR1 is SGHNT and CDR2 is YYREEE in the germline V gene (reference sequence). CDR3 nucleotide sequence: TGTGCCAGCAGCCGAGCAGCGGGGGGCCTCACAGATACGCAGTATTTT. This sequence encodes CASSRAAGGLTDTQYF.

The genes are TRBV5-1 and TRBJ2-1; the D gene is possibly TRBD2 (5 bases). The CDR3 is 14 residues long. CDR1 SGHRS and CDR2 YFSETQ come from the germline V gene. V was trimmed by 2 bases and J by 10 bases, leaving 16 bases between them. This CDR3 reads CASSLLGFDREQFF. The CDR3 nucleotides read TGCGCCAGCAGCTTACTAGGTTTTGATCGGGAGCAGTTCTTC.

The chain couples TRBV28 to TRBJ2-1, with TRBD2 identical over 11 bases. Germline V lookup: CDR1 MDHEN, CDR2 SYDVKM. CDR3 size: 19 residues. J lost 7 bases, V lost 6 bases, and 20 bases had no gene match. CDR3 DNA: TGTGCCAGCAGCGAAACGTACAGGGGTAGCGGGAGGGCGATGAATGAGCAGTTCTTC. Amino acids: CASSETYRGSGRAMNEQFF.

V gene TRBV2 combines with J gene TRBJ1-1, with D unresolved. The length of the CDR3 is 13 residues. Germline V CDR1 and CDR2: SNHLY, FYNNEI. V shed 4 bases and J shed 1 base, with 7 bases lying between them. In nucleotides, the CDR3 is TGTGCCAGCAGTGCAGATGGGAACACTGAAGCTTTCTTT. Encoded protein: CASSADGNTEAFF.